The rows below give T cell receptor beta chains drawn from one sample of a study of blood T cell repertoires in COVID-19. Some clones are missing from TCRdb's copy, which holds only in-frame ones; the method was immunoSEQ multiplex PCR. This table has 240,000 or so clones, around 90% appearing once. The sample was peripheral blood. Receptors originate from a woman aged 40 to 50 who had recovered from COVID-19. The CDR3 runs from the conserved cysteine through the conserved F or W. A D gene is named only where the DNA matches it firmly. Where a row states a size, it is once, few, many or the class of an expanded clone; other rows omit it.

>TRBJ2-3|TRBV18|TRBD2|-
CASSLLAGGPEGTDTQYF
TGTGCCAGCTCACTACTAGCGGGAGGGCCGGAGGGCACAGATACGCAGTATTTT
>TRBJ1-2|TRBV11-2|-|-
CASTQGAVLYGYTF
TGTGCCAGCACCCAAGGGGCAGTCCTCTATGGCTACACCTTC
>TRBJ2-5|TRBV18|-|once
CASSPPGVGQETQYF
TGTGCCAGCTCACCCCCCGGGGTGGGGCAAGAGACCCAGTACTTC
>TRBJ1-6|TRBV5-6|TRBD1|-
CASLQQGAWNSPLHF
TGTGCCAGCTTACAACAGGGGGCGTGGAATTCACCCCTCCACTTT
>TRBJ1-1|TRBV19|-|-
CASNRGTEAFF
TGTGCCAGTAACCGGGGCACTGAAGCTTTCTTT
>TRBJ2-1|TRBV2|-|-
CASSRRSSVSPLEQFF
TGTGCCAGCAGCCGCCGGAGTAGCGTAAGCCCCTTGGAGCAGTTCTTC
>TRBJ2-5|TRBV2|-|-
CASSEFRPEETQYF
TGTGCCAGCAGTGAATTCAGGCCGGAAGAGACCCAGTACTTC
>TRBJ2-2|TRBV19|TRBD2|-
CASSIVVAGGTGELFF
TGTGCCAGTAGTATAGTCGTTGCGGGAGGCACCGGGGAGCTGTTTTTT
>TRBJ1-2|TRBV5-1|TRBD1|-
CASGGGTGVLYGYTF
TGCGCCAGCGGCGGGGGGACAGGGGTCCTCTATGGCTACACCTTC
>TRBJ1-1|TRBV13|-|few
CASSLAENTEAFF
TGTGCCAGCAGCTTGGCCGAGAACACTGAAGCTTTCTTT
>TRBJ2-4|TRBV28|TRBD2|-
CASSRTSGRAYIQYF
TGTGCCAGCAGTCGGACTAGCGGGAGGGCATACATTCAGTACTTC
>TRBJ2-1|TRBV19|TRBD2|-
CASSRASGKYNEQFF
TGTGCCAGTAGTCGCGCTAGCGGGAAATACAATGAGCAGTTCTTC
>TRBJ2-1|TRBV20-1|TRBD2|-
CSASRSGRGDEQFF
TGCAGTGCTAGTCGCAGCGGGAGGGGGGATGAGCAGTTCTTC
>TRBJ2-3|TRBV30|TRBD2|-
CAWSIRTSGRRGGTDTQYF
TGTGCCTGGAGTATACGCACTAGCGGGAGGCGGGGGGGCACAGATACGCAGTATTTT
>TRBJ1-3|TRBV5-1|-|-
CASSPGDFRGGNTIYF
TGCGCCAGCAGCCCGGGGGACTTCCGAGGCGGAAACACCATATATTTT
>TRBJ1-1|TRBV11-3|-|-
CASSPPRGGLAEAFF
TGTGCCAGCAGCCCCCCGCGCGGGGGGTTAGCCGAAGCTTTCTTT
>TRBJ2-7|TRBV6-5|TRBD2|-
CASIKSVAGAYEQYF
TGTGCCAGCATTAAGTCGGTAGCGGGGGCGTACGAGCAGTACTTC
>TRBJ2-1|TRBV29-1|-|-
CSVGPGTYNEQFF
TGCAGCGTTGGTCCCGGGACCTACAATGAGCAGTTCTTC